The 31 T cell receptor beta chains presented below share a single source sample, sequenced in a study of metastatic and nonmetastatic thyroid tumors. TCRdb reassembled clones from the PCR reads with MiXCR. The sample lists some 20,000 clones, 11% seen once, with 25% to 35% in the top ten. Treatment of any kind had been given to no patient before thyroid surgery. The source material was blood. The source is a female donor with papillary thyroid cancer or a benign thyroid nodule (not recorded which). Some clones in this sample may be carry-over from other donors' samples.

This clone has only one observation. A read error may be the cause here, since a much bigger clone is one base away. The chain links TRBV5-4 to TRBJ2-1; 10 bases agree with TRBD2. This CDR3 region has 15 residues. Germline trimming cut 6 bases from V and 4 bases from J; bases unmatched to any gene: 7. CDR1 and CDR2 (germline): SGHNT, YYREEE (reference sequence). CDR3 DNA sequence: TGTGCCAGCATCTTTAGTAGCGGGAGGTACAATGAGCAGTTCTTC. Translated, it gives CASIFSSGRYNEQFF.

This clone was observed at least ten times. This rearrangement joins TRBV9 to TRBJ1-2; TRBD1 matches 9 bases. V shed 9 bases and J 5 bases; nucleotides not matched to a gene: 17. The V gene's germline CDR1 is SGDLS and CDR2 YYNGEE. This CDR3 is built from 16 residues. Written as DNA, the CDR3 is TGTGCCACCTCACCGGGACAGGGATCAAGTGGGTATGGCTACACCTTC. This codes for CATSPGQGSSGYGYTF.

This clone occurred many times. The rearrangement uses TRBV9 and TRBJ2-5; D is ambiguous. This CDR3 region has 14 residues. Germline values: CDR1 SGDLS, CDR2 YYNGEE. Between the trimmed V and J ends, which lost 0 bases and 5 bases, there was a span of 11 bases. Written as DNA, the CDR3 is TGTGCCAGCAGCGTAGATTCGGTAGGGGAGACCCAGTACTTC. Encoded protein: CASSVDSVGETQYF.

This clone is classed as medium-sized. CDR3 sequence (DNA): TGTGCCAGCACCCCCGGGACAGGAGGATTCGAACAGTACTTC. It specifies CASTPGTGGFEQYF. This chain joins TRBV28 and TRBJ2-7; 8 nucleotides match TRBD1. V was pared by 7 bases and J by 10 bases, with 15 bases of the junction left unmatched. There are 14 residues in the CDR3. The germline CDR1 and CDR2 sequences are MDHEN and SYDVKM.

The rearrangement joins TRBV28 to TRBJ1-5; 9 positions agree with TRBD1. V lost 5 bases, J lost 7 bases, and 12 bases stayed unmatched. The CDR3 totals 16 residues. Germline lookup yields CDR1 MDHEN and CDR2 SYDVKM. The CDR3 nucleotides are TGTGCCAGCAGTCCCCACCTGGGACAGGGCGGACAGCCCCAGCATTTT. It yields the protein CASSPHLGQGGQPQHF.

This clone was recorded many times. The V and J genes are TRBV5-1 and TRBJ2-7; 9 bases map to TRBD1. Germline V lookup: CDR1 SGHRS, CDR2 YFSETQ. V trimming: 2 bases; J trimming: 6 bases; junction bases outside the gene matches: 9. The CDR3 is made up of 15 amino acids. CDR3 bases: TGCGCCAGCAGCTTTACAGCGGGACAGGGAGCCGAGCAGTACTTC. The encoded protein is CASSFTAGQGAEQYF.

This clone showed up many times. The chain's CDR3 is CAWGSGSETQYF. CDR3 DNA sequence: TGTGCCTGGGGGAGCGGGAGTGAGACCCAGTACTTC. The rearrangement joins TRBV30 to TRBJ2-5, with 8 bases identical to TRBD2. Germline CDR1 is GTSNPN and CDR2 is SVGIG (reference sequence). V dropped 5 bases and J dropped 5; count of bases not matched to a gene: 4. The CDR3 is made up of 12 amino acids.

This chain joins TRBV27 and TRBJ1-6, with 8 nucleotides matching TRBD1. The CDR3 runs to 16 residues. The ends lost 7 bases at V and 7 bases at J; junction bases unmatched: 12. Per the germline V gene, CDR1 is MNHEY and CDR2 is SMNVEV (reference sequence). The CDR3 protein is CASNRQGRTQNSPLHF. CDR3 DNA sequence: TGTGCCAGCAACAGACAGGGGAGGACCCAAAATTCACCCCTCCACTTT.

To note about this clone: A much larger clonotype is one base distant, so this may be a read error. The CDR3 carries no conserved terminal phenylalanine or tryptophan, so it likely arises from a read error. Because the CDR3's place on the DNA is in doubt, the DNA is left out and the CDR3 is given as listed by TCRdb. Distinct nucleotide sequences in the sample also encode this CDR3. V usage is TRBV28 and J usage is TRBJ1-5; the tabulated D call, TRBD1, remains unverified against the DNA. The CDR3 is made up of 16 amino acids, end residues included. CDR1 is MDHEN, CDR2 SYDVKM, per germline. CDR3: CASSLQGLGSNQPQHL.

This clone was picked up many times. The chain carries TRBV20-1 and TRBJ2-5; D not certain. The V end was cut by 6 bases, the J end by 4 bases, with 6 bases between. The CDR3 is made up of 10 amino acids. From germline, CDR1 is DFQATT and CDR2 SNEGSKA (reference sequence). The CDR3 DNA reads as TGCAGTGCGCCCCGAGAGACCCAGTACTTC. This sequence encodes CSAPRETQYF.

This clone was detected many times. The chain uses TRBV11-1 and TRBJ2-3; 10 nucleotides line up with TRBD2. Trimming removed 5 bases from V and 1 base from J; junction bases left unmatched: 6. CDR1 SGHAT and CDR2 FQDESV come from the germline V gene (reference sequence). The CDR3 consists of 16 residues. This chain's CDR3 is CASSPTGTSGTDTQYF. The CDR3 coding sequence is TGTGCCAGCAGCCCTACCGGGACTAGCGGCACAGATACGCAGTATTTT.

Relative to its sample, this clone is medium-sized. The J gene is TRBJ2-7, the V gene TRBV6-1; 10 bases map to TRBD2. The CDR3 covers 14 residues. Germline trimming cut 5 bases from V and 6 bases from J; bases unmatched to any gene: 7. Germline V gene lookup returns CDR1 MNHNS and CDR2 SASEGT. CDR3 sequence reads: CASSSLAGVGEQYF. CDR3 DNA: TGTGCCAGCAGTTCCCTAGCGGGAGTCGGCGAGCAGTACTTC.

Regarding this clone: This may stem from a read error, because a much larger clone lies one nucleotide away. The J gene is TRBJ2-7, the V gene TRBV18; tentatively, D is TRBD1 (6 bases). Germline V gives CDR1 KGHSH, CDR2 LQKENI. The CDR3 is 13 residues long. This chain's CDR3 is CAISNREMGEQYF. CDR3 in DNA: TGTGCCATCTCAAACAGGGAGATGGGCGAGCAGTACTTC.

This clone has ten or more counts. The chain couples TRBV20-1 to TRBJ1-6; D is uncertain. Germline V gives CDR1 DFQATT, CDR2 SNEGSKA (reference sequence). The CDR3 loop spans 15 amino acids. The V gene lost 0 bases and the J gene lost 7 bases, with 13 bases spanning the gap. The CDR3 loop reads CSARERETGNSPLHF. The CDR3 coding sequence is TGCAGTGCTAGAGAGCGGGAGACGGGCAATTCACCCCTCCACTTT.

Many counts were recorded for this clone. The J gene is TRBJ2-1, the V gene TRBV19; the D gene is possibly TRBD1 (6 bases). Per the germline V gene, CDR1 is LNHDA and CDR2 is SQIVND (reference sequence). V gave up 6 bases and J gave up 9 bases, with 15 bases separating them. The CDR3 totals 13 residues. The CDR3 protein is CASSTDRFTEQFF. The CDR3 nucleotides are TGTGCCAGTAGCACCGACAGGTTTACTGAGCAGTTCTTC.

The table lists this clone with many counts. The chain is built from TRBV12-3 or TRBV12-4 and TRBJ2-7; 8 nucleotides line up with TRBD1. The CDR3 loop spans 15 amino acids. Germline trimming cut 5 bases from V and 3 bases from J; bases unmatched to any gene: 9. The CDR3 nucleotides are TGTGCCAGCAGTCGGGACCGGGACAGGTTCTACGAGCAGTACTTC. Its translation: CASSRDRDRFYEQYF.

This clone appeared many times. The genes are TRBV20-1 and TRBJ1-2, with a tentative D call TRBD1 (5 bases). The CDR3 length is 16 residues. The germline V gene encodes CDR1 DFQATT and CDR2 SNEGSKA (reference sequence). V was shortened by 0 bases and J by 0 bases, with 14 bases between the two germline ends. The CDR3 sequence is CSARDPGTGANYGYTF. CDR3 coding DNA: TGCAGTGCTAGAGATCCGGGAACAGGCGCTAACTATGGCTACACCTTC.

This clone was detected many times. The V call is TRBV28, the J call TRBJ2-5; D is uncertain. Germline CDR1 and CDR2: MDHEN and SYDVKM. V lost 11 bases, J lost 2 bases, and 12 bases lay in between. The CDR3 length is 12 residues. The CDR3 sequence is CASDTNQETQYF. The DNA for the CDR3 is TGTGCCTCCGACACGAATCAAGAGACCCAGTACTTC.

This clone has a count of ten or more. The chain carries TRBV5-1 and TRBJ2-3; the match to TRBD2 covers 9 bases. V gave up 0 bases and J gave up 1 base; unmatched junction bases: 0. Per the germline V gene, CDR1 is SGHRS and CDR2 is YFSETQ. The CDR3 totals 15 residues. This CDR3 is CASSLASGGTDTQYF. The DNA for the CDR3 is TGCGCCAGCAGCTTGGCTAGCGGGGGCACAGATACGCAGTATTTT.

This clone occurred many times. The rearrangement joins TRBV5-1 to TRBJ1-3; TRBD1 might be the D (6 bases). The V and J ends lost 0 bases and 0 bases respectively, with 7 bases between them. Germline CDR1 is SGHRS and CDR2 is YFSETQ. The CDR3 covers 15 residues. Here the CDR3 reads CASSLGRGSGNTIYF. DNA for the CDR3: TGCGCCAGCAGCTTGGGCAGGGGCTCTGGAAACACCATATATTTT.

This clone came up many times. The rearrangement links TRBV12-3 or TRBV12-4 to TRBJ1-2; tentatively, D is TRBD1 (5 bases). The V and J ends lost 1 base and 7 bases respectively, with 16 bases between them. The CDR3 extends over 15 amino acids. CDR3 nucleotides: TGTGCCAGCAGTTTAGGTGCAGGGAGGCAAGGTGGCTACACCTTC. Translating it yields CASSLGAGRQGGYTF.

By proportion, this clone is medium-sized (0.01 to 0.1%). The rearrangement links TRBV6-2 or TRBV6-3 to TRBJ2-2; a possible D gene is TRBD2 (5 bases). V shed 6 bases and J shed 6 bases, with 14 bases lying between them. The CDR3 runs to 14 residues. Germline V lookup: CDR1 MNHEY, CDR2 SVGEGT. DNA of the CDR3: TGTGCCAGCAGGAGAACTAGTCTTCCCGGGGAGCTGTTTTTT. This codes for CASRRTSLPGELFF.

This clone occurred many times. The V and J genes are TRBV5-6 and TRBJ1-4, with D hard to call. Germline V gene data show CDR1 as SGHDT and CDR2 as YYEEEE. V was trimmed by 5 bases and J by 7 bases, leaving 12 bases between them. CDR3 length: 13 amino acids. In DNA, the CDR3 is TGTGCCAGCAGTGACGGACTAGGTGAAAAACTGTTTTTT. This codes for CASSDGLGEKLFF.

Turning to this clone: A single base separates this from a much larger clone, so it may be a read error. V usage is TRBV7-3 and J usage is TRBJ2-1, with 8 bases matching TRBD2. J was trimmed by 3 bases and V by 4 bases; bases with no gene match: 5. The CDR3 contains 15 residues. The germline CDR1 and CDR2 sequences are SGHTA and FQGTGA. CDR3 sequence (DNA): TGTGCCAGCAGCTCCTTAGCGGGATTCTACAATGAGCAGTTCTTC. It yields the protein CASSSLAGFYNEQFF.

This clone was picked up a small number of times. The chain couples TRBV6-2 or TRBV6-3 to TRBJ1-2; perhaps TRBD1 as D (5 bases). Germline CDR1 and CDR2: MNHEY and SVGEGT. Trimming stripped 2 bases from V and 6 bases from J, with 13 bases between. This CDR3 contains 14 residues. CDR3 DNA: TGTGCCAGCAGTTACACCAGGGAATTGCATGGCTACACCTTC. It specifies CASSYTRELHGYTF.

This clone was detected only a few times. With a much larger clone just one base away, this may be a read error. V usage is TRBV29-1 and J usage is TRBJ2-7; D is ambiguous. This CDR3 contains 11 residues. Trimming removed 3 bases at V and 6 bases at J, with 9 bases between. Germline lookup yields CDR1 SQVTM and CDR2 ANQGSEA. CDR3 nucleotides: TGCAGCGTTGATGAGGTCGGCGAGCAGTACTTC. It specifies CSVDEVGEQYF.

Many counts were recorded for this clone. This chain uses TRBV5-1 with TRBJ2-1, with 7 bases that match TRBD2. The CDR3 is 14 residues long. With 7 bases clipped from V and 4 bases from J, the junction kept 8 bases outside the gene matches. The germline gives CDR1 SGHRS, CDR2 YFSETQ. CDR3 DNA sequence: TGCGCCAGCTCGGAGGGCGGGGGATACAATGAGCAGTTCTTC. Protein: CASSEGGGYNEQFF.

This clone was counted many times. The rearrangement joins TRBV20-1 to TRBJ1-5, with a possible D match to TRBD1 (5 bases). The CDR3 runs 14 residues. The germline V gene has CDR1 DFQATT and CDR2 SNEGSKA (reference sequence). Trimming removed 4 bases at V and 4 bases at J, with 14 bases between. CDR3 amino acids: CSAKSGSSNQPQHF. The CDR3 DNA follows: TGCAGTGCTAAATCAGGGAGTAGTAATCAGCCCCAGCATTTT.

This clone was detected a few times. The V and J genes are TRBV9 and TRBJ2-5; 8 bases match TRBD2. V dropped 2 bases and J dropped 5; count of bases not matched to a gene: 11. Germline V gives CDR1 SGDLS, CDR2 YYNGEE. CDR3 length: 16 amino acids. The CDR3 sequence is CASSVLSGRGRETQYF. CDR3 sequence (DNA): TGTGCCAGCAGCGTCCTAAGCGGGAGAGGCCGGGAGACCCAGTACTTC.

The chain couples TRBV30 to TRBJ2-4, with D tentatively TRBD1 (5 bases). The CDR3 has 15 amino acids. CDR1 and CDR2 (germline): GTSNPN, SVGIG (reference sequence). V shed 0 bases and J shed 0 bases, with 9 bases lying between them. This chain's CDR3 is CAWSVPRVAKNIQYF. CDR3 DNA: TGTGCCTGGAGTGTACCCAGGGTAGCCAAAAACATTCAGTACTTC.

Many counts were recorded for this clone. Since a much larger clone is just one base distant, this may be a read error. This chain connects TRBV7-2 to TRBJ2-2, with D perhaps TRBD2 (5 bases). The CDR3 spans 15 residues. V was shortened by 1 base and J by 4 bases, with 10 bases between the two germline ends. The germline V gene encodes CDR1 SGHTA and CDR2 FQGNSA. CDR3 nucleotide sequence: TGTGCCAGCAGCTTAGTTATGGGAGCCACCGGGGAGCTGTTTTTT. Translating gives CASSLVMGATGELFF.